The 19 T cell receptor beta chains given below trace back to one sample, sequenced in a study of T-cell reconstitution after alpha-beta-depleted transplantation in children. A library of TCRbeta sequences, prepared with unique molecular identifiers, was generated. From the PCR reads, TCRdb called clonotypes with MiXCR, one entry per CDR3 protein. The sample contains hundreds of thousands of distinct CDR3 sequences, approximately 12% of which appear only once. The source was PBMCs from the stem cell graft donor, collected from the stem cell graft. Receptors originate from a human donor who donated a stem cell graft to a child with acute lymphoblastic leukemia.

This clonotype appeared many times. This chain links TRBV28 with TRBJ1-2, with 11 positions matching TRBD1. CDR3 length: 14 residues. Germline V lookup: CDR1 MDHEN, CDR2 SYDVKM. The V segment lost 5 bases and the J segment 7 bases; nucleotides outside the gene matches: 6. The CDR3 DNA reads TGTGCCAGCAGTGTAGGACAGGGGGCAACTGGCTACACCTTC. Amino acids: CASSVGQGATGYTF.

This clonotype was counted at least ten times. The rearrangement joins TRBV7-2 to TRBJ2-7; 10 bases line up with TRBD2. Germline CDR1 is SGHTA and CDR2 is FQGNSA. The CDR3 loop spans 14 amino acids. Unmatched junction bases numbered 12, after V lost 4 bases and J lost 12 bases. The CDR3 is CASSSDTGTSESYF. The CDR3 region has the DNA TGTGCCAGCAGCTCAGATACCGGGACTAGCGAGTCGTACTTC. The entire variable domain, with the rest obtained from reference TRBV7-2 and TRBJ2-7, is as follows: GAGVSQSPSNKVTEKGKDVELRCDPISGHTALYWYRQSLGQGLEFLIYFQGNSAPDKSGLPSDRFSAERTGGSVSTLTIQRTQQEDSAVYLCASSSDTGTSESYFGPGTRLTVT.

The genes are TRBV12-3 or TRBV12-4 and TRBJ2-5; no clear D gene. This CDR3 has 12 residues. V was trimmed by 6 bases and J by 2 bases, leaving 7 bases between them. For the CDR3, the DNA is TGTGCCAGCAGCAGGAATCAAGAGACCCAGTACTTC. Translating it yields CASSRNQETQYF.

In DNA, the CDR3 is TGTGCCAGCTCACCCCTCCGGAGAGACAGCTACAATGAGCAGTTCTTC. This sequence encodes CASSPLRRDSYNEQFF. The rearrangement links TRBV18 to TRBJ2-1; weak D call: TRBD1 (5 bases). Germline V gene sequence: CDR1 KGHSH, CDR2 LQKENI. The CDR3 is 16 amino acids. V lost 3 bases and J lost 3, with 15 bases in between.

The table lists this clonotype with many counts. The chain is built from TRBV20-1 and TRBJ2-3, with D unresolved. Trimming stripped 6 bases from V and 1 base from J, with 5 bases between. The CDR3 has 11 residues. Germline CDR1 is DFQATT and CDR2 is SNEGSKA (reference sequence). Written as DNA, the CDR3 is TGCAGTGCGCGGCGCACAGATACGCAGTATTTT. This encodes CSARRTDTQYF.

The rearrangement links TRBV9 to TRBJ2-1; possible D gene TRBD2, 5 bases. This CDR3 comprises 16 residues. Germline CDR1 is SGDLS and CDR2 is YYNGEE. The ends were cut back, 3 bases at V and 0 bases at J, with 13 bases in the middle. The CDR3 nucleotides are TGTGCCAGCAGCGCTGGGGTAGGGAGCTCCTACAATGAGCAGTTCTTC. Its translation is CASSAGVGSSYNEQFF.

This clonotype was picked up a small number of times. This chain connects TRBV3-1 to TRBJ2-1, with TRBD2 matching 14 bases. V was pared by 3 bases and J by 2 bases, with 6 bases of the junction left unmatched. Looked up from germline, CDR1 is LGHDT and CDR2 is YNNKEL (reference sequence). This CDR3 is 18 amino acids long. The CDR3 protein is CASSHRLAGGITYNEQFF. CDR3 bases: TGTGCCAGCAGCCACCGACTAGCGGGAGGGATCACCTACAATGAGCAGTTCTTC.

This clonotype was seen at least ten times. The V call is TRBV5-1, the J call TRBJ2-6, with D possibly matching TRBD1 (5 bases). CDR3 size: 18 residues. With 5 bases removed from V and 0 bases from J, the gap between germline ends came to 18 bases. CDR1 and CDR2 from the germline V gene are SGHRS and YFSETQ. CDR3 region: CASRTGPPTYSGANVLTF. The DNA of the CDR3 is TGCGCCAGCAGAACAGGTCCTCCTACATACTCTGGGGCCAACGTCCTGACTTTC. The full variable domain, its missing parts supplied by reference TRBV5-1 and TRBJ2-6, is KAGVTQTPRYLIKTRGQQVTLSCSPISGHRSVSWYQQTPGQGLQFLFEYFSETQRNKGNFPGRFSGRQFSNSRSEMNVSTLELGDSALYLCASRTGPPTYSGANVLTFGAGSRLTVL.

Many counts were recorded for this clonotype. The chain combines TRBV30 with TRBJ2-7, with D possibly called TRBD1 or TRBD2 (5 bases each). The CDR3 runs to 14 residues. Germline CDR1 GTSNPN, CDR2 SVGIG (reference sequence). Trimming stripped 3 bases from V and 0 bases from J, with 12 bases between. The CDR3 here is CAWRPGPSSYEQYF. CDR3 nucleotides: TGTGCCTGGAGACCGGGACCCAGCTCCTACGAGCAGTACTTC.

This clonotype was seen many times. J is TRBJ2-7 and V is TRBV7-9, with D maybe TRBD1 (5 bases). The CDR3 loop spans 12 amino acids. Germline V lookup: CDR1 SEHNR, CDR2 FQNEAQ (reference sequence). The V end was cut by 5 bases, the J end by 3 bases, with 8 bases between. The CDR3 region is CASSQGRYEQYF. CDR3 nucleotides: TGTGCCAGCAGCCAGGGTCGCTACGAGCAGTACTTC.

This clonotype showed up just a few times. Written as DNA, the CDR3 is TGTGCCAGCAAAACCGGGACAGGAGGCATGAACACTGAAGCTTTCTTT. Translation: CASKTGTGGMNTEAFF. The rearrangement joins TRBV2 to TRBJ1-1; 8 bases are a match to TRBD1. The CDR3 loop spans 16 amino acids. J gave up 0 bases and V 7 bases, and 10 bases lay outside the gene matches. Germline values: CDR1 SNHLY, CDR2 FYNNEI.

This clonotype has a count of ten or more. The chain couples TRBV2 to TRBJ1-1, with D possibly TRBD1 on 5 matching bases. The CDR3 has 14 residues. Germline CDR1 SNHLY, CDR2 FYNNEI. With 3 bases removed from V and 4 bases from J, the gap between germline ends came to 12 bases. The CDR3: CASSEAGRGTEAFF. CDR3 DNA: TGTGCCAGCAGTGAGGCCGGGAGGGGCACTGAAGCTTTCTTT.

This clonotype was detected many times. This CDR3 reads CASSLSGRSDTQYF. Written as DNA, the CDR3 is TGTGCCAGCAGTCTTAGCGGGAGATCGGATACGCAGTATTTT. J is TRBJ2-3 and V is TRBV12-3 or TRBV12-4, with 9 bases identical to TRBD2. The V segment lost 5 bases and the J segment 6 bases; nucleotides outside the gene matches: 6. This CDR3 is 14 amino acids long.

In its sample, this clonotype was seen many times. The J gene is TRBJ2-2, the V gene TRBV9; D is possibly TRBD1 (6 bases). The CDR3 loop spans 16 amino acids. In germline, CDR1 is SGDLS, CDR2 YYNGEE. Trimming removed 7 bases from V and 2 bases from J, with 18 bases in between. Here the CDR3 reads CASQSAGTTNTGELFF. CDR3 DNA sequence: TGTGCCAGCCAGAGCGCCGGGACAACAAACACCGGGGAGCTGTTTTTT.

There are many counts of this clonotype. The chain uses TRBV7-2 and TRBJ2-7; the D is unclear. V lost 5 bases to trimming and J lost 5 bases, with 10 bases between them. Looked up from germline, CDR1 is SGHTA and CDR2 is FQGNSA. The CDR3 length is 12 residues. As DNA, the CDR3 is TGTGCCAGCAGCCTTCCCCTCAACGAGCAGTACTTC. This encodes CASSLPLNEQYF.

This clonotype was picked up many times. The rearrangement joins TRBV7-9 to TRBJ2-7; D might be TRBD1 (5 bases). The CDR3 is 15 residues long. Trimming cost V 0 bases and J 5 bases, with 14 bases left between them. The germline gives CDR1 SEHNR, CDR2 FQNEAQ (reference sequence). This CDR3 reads CASSLAQTGSHEQYF. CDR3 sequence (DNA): TGTGCCAGCAGCTTAGCGCAAACAGGAAGTCACGAGCAGTACTTC.

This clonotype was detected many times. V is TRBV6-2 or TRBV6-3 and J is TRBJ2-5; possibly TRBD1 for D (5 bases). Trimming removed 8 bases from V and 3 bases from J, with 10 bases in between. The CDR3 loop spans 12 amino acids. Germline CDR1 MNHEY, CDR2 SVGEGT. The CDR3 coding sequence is TGTGCCAGCGGTAACAGGAAAGAGACCCAGTACTTC. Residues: CASGNRKETQYF.

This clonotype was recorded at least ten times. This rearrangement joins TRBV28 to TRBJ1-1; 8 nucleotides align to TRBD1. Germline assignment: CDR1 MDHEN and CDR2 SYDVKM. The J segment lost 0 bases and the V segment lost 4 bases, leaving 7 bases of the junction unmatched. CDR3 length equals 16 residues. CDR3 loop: CASSWDRTFMNTEAFF. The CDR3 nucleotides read TGTGCCAGCAGTTGGGACAGGACCTTTATGAACACTGAAGCTTTCTTT.

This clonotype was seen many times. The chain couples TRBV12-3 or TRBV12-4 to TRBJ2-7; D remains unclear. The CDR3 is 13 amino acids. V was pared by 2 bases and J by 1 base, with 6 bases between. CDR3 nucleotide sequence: TGTGCCAGCAGTTTAACCCTTTCCTACGAGCAGTACTTC. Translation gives CASSLTLSYEQYF.